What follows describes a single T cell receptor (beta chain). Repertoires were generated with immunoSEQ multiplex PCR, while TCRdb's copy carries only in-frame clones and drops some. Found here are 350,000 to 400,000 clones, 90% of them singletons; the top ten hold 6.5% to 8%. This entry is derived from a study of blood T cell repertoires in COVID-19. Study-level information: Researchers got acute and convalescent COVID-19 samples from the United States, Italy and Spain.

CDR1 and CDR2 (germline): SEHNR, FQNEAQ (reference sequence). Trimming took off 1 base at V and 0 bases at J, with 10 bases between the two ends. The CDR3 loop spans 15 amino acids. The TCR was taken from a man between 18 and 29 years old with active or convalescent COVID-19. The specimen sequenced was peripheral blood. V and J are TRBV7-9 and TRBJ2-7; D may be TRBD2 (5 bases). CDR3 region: CASSLGTGSSYEQYF. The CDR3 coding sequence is TGTGCCAGCAGCTTAGGTACGGGGAGCTCCTACGAGCAGTACTTC.